This T cell receptor (beta chain) was sequenced in a study of beta chain features in type 1 diabetes. This clone was detected once. Its target is unknown. V shed 0 bases and J shed 4 bases, with 15 bases lying between them. This CDR3 comprises 15 residues. Per germline, CDR1 GTSNPN and CDR2 SVGIG (reference sequence). Sequencing targeted expressed TCRB transcripts, as all isolated RNA had been reverse transcribed. Libraries were prepared by immunoSEQ multiplex PCR; TCRdb keeps only in-frame clonotypes and omits some of them. The repertoire holds 150,000 or so clones, roughly 60% seen once, with approximately 0.089% in the top ten. Whole-study results and caveats: A moderate, significant TCRB CDR3 shortening appeared in type 1 diabetes across four CD4+ subsets.

The source material was naive CD4+ T cells from blood. The chain has TRBV30 and TRBJ1-1; D gene uncertain. This TCR was recovered from a man aged 25-40 years with type 1 diabetes. In DNA, the CDR3 is TGTGCCTGGAGTGTACTAATCGGCCTCGGCACTGAAGCTTTCTTT. Its translation is CAWSVLIGLGTEAFF. Filled out from reference TRBV30 and TRBJ1-1, the complete variable domain reads SQTIHQWPATLVQPVGSPLSLECTVEGTSNPNLYWYRQAAGRGLQLLFYSVGIGQISSEVPQNLSASRPQDRQFILSSKKLLLSDSGFYLCAWSVLIGLGTEAFFGQGTRLTVV.